This T cell receptor beta chain was sequenced for a study of identical twins' blood T cells. Broader study findings: Twin repertoire similarity may partly reflect shared environment. Twins shared more top CDR3 clonotypes than unrelated donors did.

With respect to this clonotype: Its antigen is still unknown.

Libraries were made from RNA as TCR cDNA, using a modified protocol. Sample barcodes were added at both library ends during cDNA synthesis. MiXCR was run by TCRdb on the 5' RACE reads, yielding one entry per CDR3 protein. Among 350,000 to 400,000 distinct CDR3 sequences, about 28% were seen once, and the ten largest hold approximately 6.6%. Trimming pared 0 bases from V and 0 bases from J, leaving 8 bases between. Germline V gene lookup returns CDR1 DFQATT and CDR2 SNEGSKA (reference sequence). The CDR3 covers 14 residues. The rearrangement joins TRBV20-1 to TRBJ2-5; D is unresolved. The sequence was collected from a woman aged 18-49 years in good health. Sequenced material: PBMCs. For the CDR3, the DNA is TGCAGTGCTAGAGAGCCAGCGTACCAAGAGACCCAGTACTTC. This codes for CSAREPAYQETQYF.